Presented here are 10 T cell receptor beta chains from one specimen sequenced in a study of blood T cell repertoires in COVID-19. Repertoires were generated with immunoSEQ multiplex PCR, while TCRdb's copy carries only in-frame clones and drops some. Of 180,000 or so clones in the sample, about 86% were seen once. Material for sequencing was PBMCs or T cells enriched from blood (not recorded which). The receptors here all came from a man aged 40-49 years who had recovered from COVID-19.

The chain recombines TRBV10-3 with TRBJ1-1; D uncertain. This CDR3 is 12 amino acids long. Germline-derived CDR1 and CDR2 are ENHRY and SYGVKD. The germline V and J ends were trimmed by 10 bases and 6 bases, with 15 bases remaining between them. DNA for the CDR3: TGTGCCACCAGCGAGGCGGTTCCTGAAGCTTTCTTT. Translation gives CATSEAVPEAFF.

The V and J genes are TRBV2 and TRBJ2-7; 7 bases match TRBD2. This CDR3 has 12 residues. Germline CDR1 and CDR2: SNHLY and FYNNEI. V gave up 8 bases and J gave up 7 bases; unmatched junction bases: 8. The CDR3 sequence: CASSPREGEQYF. CDR3 DNA: TGTGCCAGCTCCCCGAGGGAGGGGGAGCAGTACTTC.

The chain has TRBV5-1 and TRBJ1-4; 9 nucleotides line up with TRBD1. This CDR3 region has 15 residues. Germline CDR1 is SGHRS and CDR2 is YFSETQ. J was trimmed by 8 bases and V by 4 bases; bases with no gene match: 9. CDR3: CASSPRDRAREKLFF. CDR3 nucleotides: TGCGCCAGCAGCCCCCGGGACAGGGCGCGAGAAAAACTGTTTTTT.

The CDR3 here is CASSPLTGNYGYTF. The CDR3 DNA is TGTGCCAGCTCACCACTCACGGGAAACTATGGCTACACCTTC. V usage is TRBV18 and J usage is TRBJ1-2; no reliable D call. V was clipped by 1 base and J by 2 bases, with 8 bases between them. Germline V gives CDR1 KGHSH, CDR2 LQKENI. The CDR3 has 14 residues.

The rearrangement links TRBV2 to TRBJ2-7, with D possibly being TRBD2 (7 bases). Deletions cut 7 bases from V and 6 bases from J, with 16 bases between. The CDR3 loop spans 13 amino acids. The V gene's germline CDR1 is SNHLY and CDR2 FYNNEI. The CDR3 sequence: CASTQRGGSEQYF. For the CDR3, the DNA is TGTGCCAGCACTCAAAGGGGGGGGAGCGAGCAGTACTTC.

In its sample, this clone was seen once. V and J are TRBV4-2 and TRBJ1-5, with a possible D match to TRBD1 (5 bases). This CDR3 contains 12 residues. Germline loops: CDR1 LGHNA, CDR2 YNFKEQ. This chain's CDR3 is CAAGPRGQPQHF. CDR3 DNA sequence: TGTGCAGCGGGCCCGAGGGGTCAGCCCCAGCATTTT.

This clone was recorded a few times. This rearrangement joins TRBV7-3 to TRBJ2-7; tentative D call: TRBD2 (5 bases). Trimming pared 10 bases from V and 6 bases from J, leaving 16 bases between. Per the germline V gene, CDR1 is SGHTA and CDR2 is FQGTGA. The CDR3 has 12 residues. The CDR3 here is CATRREGSEQYF. In DNA form, the CDR3 reads TGTGCCACCCGCCGAGAGGGATCCGAGCAGTACTTC.

CDR3 bases: TGCGCCAGCAGCCAAGAATTTGGAGGGAATGAAAAACTGTTTTTT. It is translated as CASSQEFGGNEKLFF. The chain couples TRBV4-3 to TRBJ1-4; no definite D call. The CDR3 is 15 amino acids. Trimming stripped 0 bases from V and 5 bases from J, with 10 bases between. The V gene's germline CDR1 is LGHNA and CDR2 YSLEER.

The chain's CDR3 is CASSRAGGLDYGYTF. DNA for the CDR3: TGTGCCAGCTCTAGGGCAGGGGGCTTGGACTATGGCTACACCTTC. The rearrangement joins TRBV18 to TRBJ1-2; the match to TRBD1 covers 8 bases. Germline V gene lookup returns CDR1 KGHSH and CDR2 LQKENI. J gave up 3 bases and V 6 bases, and 9 bases lay outside the gene matches. CDR3 length: 15 amino acids.

The V gene is TRBV13, the J gene TRBJ1-1; D possibly corresponds to TRBD1 (5 bases). V was pared by 4 bases and J by 4 bases, with 16 bases between. The germline V gene has CDR1 PRHDT and CDR2 FYEKMQ (reference sequence). The CDR3 is made up of 15 amino acids. CDR3 nucleotides: TGTGCCAGCAGCTGGGACTCCCCGGGGGGCACTGAAGCTTTCTTT. This sequence encodes CASSWDSPGGTEAFF.